What follows are 20 T cell receptor beta chains derived from one specimen sequenced in a study of blood T cell repertoires in COVID-19 (dated by TCRdb to 2020 to 2022). The library came from the immunoSEQ multiplex PCR assay. As stored in TCRdb, this immuneACCESS dataset retains in-frame rearrangements with V and J assigned. A fraction of the clones does not appear; measured against another copy, unresolved V genes explain less than half of the discrepancy, and the remainder lacks a known reason. Within this sample are about 160,000 clones, with just under 85% of them counted one time only. Of the sample, 20% to 25% is held by the ten largest clones. Specimen: peripheral blood. These receptor sequences come from a woman aged 80 or older with acute or convalescent COVID-19.

The V and J genes are TRBV6-6 and TRBJ1-2; tentative D call: TRBD1 (5 bases). The germline V gene has CDR1 MNHNY and CDR2 SVGAGI (reference sequence). The CDR3 is 13 amino acids. The V gene lost 5 bases and the J gene lost 6 bases, with 13 bases spanning the gap. Written as DNA, the CDR3 is TGTGCCAGCAGTCGTCAGGGTTCGGATGGCTACACCTTC. It specifies CASSRQGSDGYTF.

The J gene is TRBJ1-2, the V gene TRBV19; 10 bases align to TRBD1. Trimming at V came to 6 bases and at J to 8 bases, leaving 12 bases not matched to a gene. This CDR3 contains 15 residues. Germline CDR1 and CDR2: LNHDA and SQIVND (reference sequence). The chain's CDR3 is CASSKTGGSIDGYTF. As DNA, the CDR3 is TGTGCCAGTAGCAAGACAGGGGGCTCAATAGACGGCTACACCTTC.

This chain uses TRBV24-1 with TRBJ2-3, with D perhaps TRBD1 (6 bases). V was shortened by 6 bases and J by 2 bases, with 14 bases between the two germline ends. Germline CDR1 is KGHDR and CDR2 is SFDVKD. The CDR3 contains 15 residues. CDR3: CATSQGTYDTDTQYF. DNA for the CDR3: TGTGCCACCAGTCAGGGGACGTATGACACAGATACGCAGTATTTT.

The J gene is TRBJ1-1, the V gene TRBV7-9, with a tentative D call TRBD1 (6 bases). Germline V lookup: CDR1 SEHNR, CDR2 FQNEAQ (reference sequence). Trimming took 6 bases from V and 2 from J, leaving 10 bases between them. The CDR3 contains 13 residues. CDR3 sequence (DNA): TGTGCCAGCAGGACGGACAGCAACACTGAAGCTTTCTTT. Amino acids: CASRTDSNTEAFF.

This clone was recorded once. V and J are TRBV6-2 or TRBV6-3 and TRBJ1-2; D unresolved. Germline V lookup: CDR1 MNHEY, CDR2 SVGEGT. The CDR3 length is 12 residues. The ends were cut back, 2 bases at V and 5 bases at J, with 6 bases in the middle. In DNA form, the CDR3 reads TGTGCCAGCAGTTACCGGGGTTATGGCTACACCTTC. This gives the protein CASSYRGYGYTF.

This clone turned up a few times. V usage is TRBV28 and J usage is TRBJ1-2; 10 bases match TRBD1. The junction had 3 bases not matched to a gene; V was cut back by 2 bases and J by 3 bases. CDR1 and CDR2 (germline): MDHEN, SYDVKM. The CDR3 has 15 residues. CDR3 DNA: TGTGCCAGCAGTTTAGTAGGGACAGGGGACTATGGCTACACCTTC. This codes for CASSLVGTGDYGYTF.

This rearrangement joins TRBV19 to TRBJ1-4; D remains ambiguous. The ends were cut back, 7 bases at V and 0 bases at J, with 24 bases in the middle. The CDR3 spans 19 residues. The germline gives CDR1 LNHDA, CDR2 SQIVND (reference sequence). The CDR3 bases are TGTGCCAGTACCATCTCTTTGGGAGGTTTAAGAACAACTAATGAAAAACTGTTTTTT. Its translation is CASTISLGGLRTTNEKLFF.

The chain combines TRBV5-1 with TRBJ2-7; D is unresolved. This CDR3 is built from 13 residues. Between the trimmed V and J ends, which lost 4 bases and 4 bases, there was a span of 12 bases. Germline V CDR1 and CDR2: SGHRS, YFSETQ. The chain's CDR3 is CASSLSSGYEQYF. The CDR3 nucleotides are TGCGCCAGCAGCCTGAGCTCAGGATACGAGCAGTACTTC.

CDR3 in amino acids: CASRPGTGVRDTEAFF. Written as DNA, the CDR3 is TGTGCCAGCAGGCCCGGGACAGGGGTACGGGACACTGAAGCTTTCTTT. The V gene is TRBV27, the J gene TRBJ1-1; TRBD1 aligns across 10 bases. The CDR3 runs 16 residues. Germline assignment: CDR1 MNHEY and CDR2 SMNVEV (reference sequence). Losses at the gene ends were 6 bases for V and 3 bases for J; bases not matched to a gene: 10.

This clone was detected once. The rearrangement links TRBV9 to TRBJ2-1; D is unresolved. The CDR3 length is 13 residues. The V end lost 0 bases, the J end lost 5 bases, and 6 bases lay between the germline ends. CDR1 SGDLS and CDR2 YYNGEE come from the germline V gene. The CDR3 DNA reads as TGTGCCAGCAGCGTAGTTGCGGACAATGAGCAGTTCTTC. This gives the protein CASSVVADNEQFF.

The rearrangement joins TRBV5-1 to TRBJ1-2; the D gene is possibly TRBD1 (6 bases). This CDR3 has 14 amino acids. Germline lookup yields CDR1 SGHRS and CDR2 YFSETQ. V was cut by 4 bases and J by 10 bases, with 20 bases left in between. CDR3 nucleotide sequence: TGCGCCAGCAGCCCTTTGGAGACAGGCGTGGACTACACCTTC. As protein: CASSPLETGVDYTF.

The rearrangement joins TRBV11-2 to TRBJ1-2, with TRBD1 matching over 7 bases. The CDR3 totals 15 residues. J lost 2 bases, V lost 5 bases, and 8 bases had no gene match. Germline CDR1 and CDR2: SGHAT and FQNNGV. CDR3 region: CASSLRGVGNYGYTF. As DNA, the CDR3 is TGTGCCAGCAGCCTCAGGGGGGTAGGGAACTATGGCTACACCTTC.

This clone was seen just once. This chain uses TRBV7-9 with TRBJ1-2; 8 bases fit TRBD1. CDR3 length: 15 amino acids. The germline CDR1 and CDR2 sequences are SEHNR and FQNEAQ (reference sequence). The ends lost 4 bases at V and 4 bases at J; junction bases unmatched: 8. Here the CDR3 DNA reads TGTGCCAGCAGCTCCCGGGACAGGTCGGGCTATGGCTACACCTTC. Translated: CASSSRDRSGYGYTF.

The gene calls are TRBV18 and TRBJ1-1; TRBD1 aligns across 7 bases. The CDR3 sequence is 13 residues long. Trimming took 3 bases from V and 5 from J; bases not matched to a gene: 3. CDR1 KGHSH and CDR2 LQKENI come from the germline V gene. The CDR3 sequence is CASSPLQGTEAFF. Written as DNA, the CDR3 is TGTGCCAGCTCACCTCTACAGGGGACTGAAGCTTTCTTT.

This clone was picked up one time. This sequence joins TRBV5-1 and TRBJ2-7, with 11 bases aligning to TRBD2. CDR3 length: 15 amino acids. The J segment lost 6 bases and the V segment lost 3 bases, leaving 8 bases of the junction unmatched. Germline lookup yields CDR1 SGHRS and CDR2 YFSETQ. CDR3 protein: CASSSIAGGPSEQYF. The CDR3 coding sequence is TGCGCCAGCAGCTCTATAGCGGGAGGGCCTTCCGAGCAGTACTTC. The full variable domain, its missing parts supplied by reference TRBV5-1 and TRBJ2-7, is KAGVTQTPRYLIKTRGQQVTLSCSPISGHRSVSWYQQTPGQGLQFLFEYFSETQRNKGNFPGRFSGRQFSNSRSEMNVSTLELGDSALYLCASSSIAGGPSEQYFGPGTRLTVT.

This chain uses TRBV5-4 with TRBJ2-2; 7 nucleotides match TRBD1. Trimming cost V 4 bases and J 1 base; bases outside gene matches: 4. The CDR3 is 15 residues long. Per the germline V gene, CDR1 is SGHNT and CDR2 is YYREEE (reference sequence). The CDR3 DNA reads TGTGCCAGCAGCCGTGGGGACAGGAACACCGGGGAGCTGTTTTTT. Its protein product is CASSRGDRNTGELFF. Full variable domain (missing parts from reference TRBV5-4 and TRBJ2-2): ETGVTQSPTHLIKTRGQQVTLRCSSQSGHNTVSWYQQALGQGPQFIFQYYREEENGRGNFPPRFSGLQFPNYSSELNVNALELDDSALYLCASSRGDRNTGELFFGEGSRLTVL.

The table lists this clone with a count of one. The chain couples TRBV7-9 to TRBJ2-7, with 7 bases identical to TRBD1. Trimming removed 5 bases from V and 0 bases from J; junction bases left unmatched: 7. Germline CDR1 SEHNR, CDR2 FQNEAQ (reference sequence). The CDR3 has 15 residues. The CDR3 protein is CASSGSTGISYEQYF. CDR3 sequence (DNA): TGTGCCAGCAGCGGCTCGACAGGGATCTCCTACGAGCAGTACTTC.

The genes are TRBV5-6 and TRBJ2-5, with TRBD1 matching 7 bases. This CDR3 region has 13 residues. Germline V gene data show CDR1 as SGHDT and CDR2 as YYEEEE. V lost 4 bases and J lost 4; bases outside the gene matches: 4. CDR3 amino acids: CASSIYRGETQYF. CDR3 sequence (DNA): TGTGCCAGCAGCATCTACAGGGGAGAGACCCAGTACTTC.

The V and J genes are TRBV30 and TRBJ1-1; D unclear. Germline CDR1 and CDR2: GTSNPN and SVGIG (reference sequence). There are 13 residues in the CDR3. V was cut by 3 bases and J by 2 bases, with 10 bases left in between. CDR3 in DNA: TGTGCCTGGAGACCCAGCGCCAACACTGAAGCTTTCTTT. This sequence encodes CAWRPSANTEAFF.

The chain couples TRBV7-7 to TRBJ2-1, with TRBD2 identical over 10 bases. Trimming at V came to 5 bases and at J to 1 base, leaving 5 bases not matched to a gene. The CDR3 is made up of 16 amino acids. CDR1 is SSHAT and CDR2 is FNYEAQ in the germline V gene (reference sequence). The CDR3 here is CASSPAGGPSYNEQFF. Written as DNA, the CDR3 is TGTGCCAGCAGCCCAGCGGGAGGGCCGTCCTACAATGAGCAGTTCTTC.